This passage covers 27 T cell receptor beta chains from one sample sequenced in a study of T-cell reconstitution after alpha-beta-depleted transplantation in children. Unique molecular identifiers were incorporated into the prepared TCRbeta library. One entry per CDR3 protein results from TCRdb running MiXCR on the PCR reads. The sample has about 870,000 distinct CDR3 sequences; about 16% are singletons. The material was PBMCs, mostly from graft donor cells, obtained 360 days after TCRalphabeta/CD19-depleted stem cell transplant. The receptors were sampled from a male patient aged 10 to 17 who had a stem cell transplant for acute lymphoblastic leukemia, so the T cells may come from the graft donor.

V gene TRBV7-9 combines with J gene TRBJ1-3, with TRBD1 identical over 9 bases. V trimming: 5 bases; J trimming: 2 bases; junction bases outside the gene matches: 10. The length of the CDR3 is 17 residues. Germline CDR1 reads SEHNR; CDR2 reads FQNEAQ (reference sequence). The CDR3 is CASSLTFGTGTGNTIYF. DNA of the CDR3: TGTGCCAGCAGCCTCACCTTTGGGACAGGGACTGGAAACACCATATATTTT.

This clonotype was counted many times. This chain links TRBV4-1 with TRBJ2-7; 9 nucleotides line up with TRBD1. The CDR3 is 15 amino acids. Germline lookup yields CDR1 MGHRA and CDR2 YSYEKL. The V segment lost 1 base and the J segment 0 bases; nucleotides outside the gene matches: 1. CDR3 bases: TGCGCCAGCAGCCAAGGGACAGGGGTCTCCTACGAGCAGTACTTC. Its translation is CASSQGTGVSYEQYF.

The chain combines TRBV7-3 with TRBJ2-3; no firm D call. Trimming removed 5 bases at V and 9 bases at J, with 15 bases between. The CDR3 is 13 residues long. From germline, CDR1 is SGHTA and CDR2 FQGTGA. This chain's CDR3 is CASSRARLATQYF. CDR3 nucleotides: TGTGCCAGCAGCCGAGCAAGACTCGCAACGCAGTATTTT.

The chain has TRBV6-1 and TRBJ2-1, with 10 bases identical to TRBD2. V shed 6 bases and J 10 bases; nucleotides not matched to a gene: 15. This CDR3 is built from 16 residues. Germline V gene sequence: CDR1 MNHNS, CDR2 SASEGT. Here the CDR3 reads CASSPALAGGMLEQFF. CDR3 coding DNA: TGTGCCAGCAGCCCAGCTTTAGCGGGAGGAATGTTGGAGCAGTTCTTC.

The rearrangement joins TRBV20-1 to TRBJ1-5; D possibly corresponds to TRBD1 (6 bases). There are 13 residues in the CDR3. From germline, CDR1 is DFQATT and CDR2 SNEGSKA (reference sequence). Trimming left V 6 bases short and J 3 bases short, with 12 bases between. CDR3 in DNA: TGCAGTGCGGATACAGGGACCAATCAGCCCCAGCATTTT. As protein: CSADTGTNQPQHF.

In this sample, this clonotype turned up a few times. Here the CDR3 DNA reads TGTGCCAGCCGGCGGCAGGGTGTTAGCAATCAGCCCCAGCATTTT. Translating it yields CASRRQGVSNQPQHF. The chain joins TRBV6-1 to TRBJ1-5, with a weak D call TRBD1 (5 bases). The V and J ends lost 8 bases and 0 bases respectively, with 14 bases between them. There are 15 residues in the CDR3. Germline assignment: CDR1 MNHNS and CDR2 SASEGT.

The chain employs TRBV10-3 and TRBJ1-5; no definite D call. V was cut by 11 bases and J by 2 bases, with 19 bases left in between. This CDR3 has 15 amino acids. Germline V gives CDR1 ENHRY, CDR2 SYGVKD. The CDR3 nucleotides read TGTGCCTCGCTCCTCTGGGAAAAGGGCAATCAGCCCCAGCATTTT. It translates to CASLLWEKGNQPQHF.

This clonotype came up a few times. The gene calls are TRBV3-1 and TRBJ2-3; tentatively, D is TRBD2 (6 bases). Germline V gene sequence: CDR1 LGHDT, CDR2 YNNKEL (reference sequence). The V and J ends lost 5 bases and 6 bases respectively, with 21 bases between them. The length of the CDR3 is 16 residues. CDR3 sequence: CASSYPAGSYWDTQYF. The CDR3, as DNA: TGTGCCAGCAGCTACCCAGCGGGTTCATATTGGGATACGCAGTATTTT.

CDR3 bases: TGCAGTGCCACCGGGGGGATTGGCACCGGGGAGCTGTTTTTT. Translating gives CSATGGIGTGELFF. The chain carries TRBV20-1 and TRBJ2-2, with 7 nucleotides matching TRBD2. CDR3 length: 14 residues. The J segment lost 4 bases and the V segment lost 6 bases, leaving 8 bases of the junction unmatched. Per the germline V gene, CDR1 is DFQATT and CDR2 is SNEGSKA (reference sequence).

This clonotype was seen more than once but under ten times. The rearrangement links TRBV5-1 to TRBJ2-7; 8 nucleotides agree with TRBD2. CDR1 is SGHRS, CDR2 YFSETQ, per germline. The CDR3 length is 16 residues. Germline trimming cut 0 bases from V and 0 bases from J; bases unmatched to any gene: 5. The CDR3 bases are TGCGCCAGCAGCTTGGAACTAGCGGCCATCTCCTACGAGCAGTACTTC. Its translation is CASSLELAAISYEQYF.

This clonotype turned up a few times. The rearrangement uses TRBV6-6 and TRBJ1-1; D is undetermined. CDR3 length: 13 residues. Trimming removed 0 bases at V and 0 bases at J, with 2 bases between. CDR1 and CDR2 (germline): MNHNY, SVGAGI (reference sequence). The CDR3: CASSYSVNTEAFF. CDR3 nucleotides: TGTGCCAGCAGTTACTCAGTGAACACTGAAGCTTTCTTT.

The chain recombines TRBV20-1 with TRBJ2-3; D not resolved. Germline values: CDR1 DFQATT, CDR2 SNEGSKA (reference sequence). V dropped 3 bases and J dropped 2 bases, with 6 bases sitting between them. The CDR3 runs 12 residues. Here the CDR3 reads CSASGYTDTQYF. Here the CDR3 DNA reads TGCAGTGCTAGCGGCTACACAGATACGCAGTATTTT.

The rearrangement joins TRBV29-1 to TRBJ1-1; 9 positions agree with TRBD1. In germline, CDR1 is SQVTM, CDR2 ANQGSEA. The V segment lost 6 bases and the J segment 1 base; nucleotides outside the gene matches: 9. This CDR3 spans 15 amino acids. CDR3 sequence (DNA): TGCAGCGTCGCCACCACAGGGGGCGGGAACACTGAAGCTTTCTTT. Encoded protein: CSVATTGGGNTEAFF.

This clonotype was seen at least ten times. The chain joins TRBV20-1 to TRBJ2-5; 8 bases are shared with TRBD2. With V trimmed by 6 bases and J by 5 bases, 8 bases remained unmatched. Germline lookup yields CDR1 DFQATT and CDR2 SNEGSKA (reference sequence). This CDR3 region has 13 residues. The CDR3 bases are TGCAGTGCGGAGAGCGGGAGTGGGGAGACCCAGTACTTC. Its translation is CSAESGSGETQYF.

This clonotype was detected only once. The V call is TRBV20-1, the J call TRBJ2-7; D is unclear. Germline V lookup: CDR1 DFQATT, CDR2 SNEGSKA (reference sequence). The V end lost 0 bases, the J end lost 5 bases, and 5 bases lay between the germline ends. This CDR3 contains 11 residues. CDR3 protein: CSARDPNEQYF. The DNA of the CDR3 is TGCAGTGCTAGAGATCCGAACGAGCAGTACTTC.

V is TRBV7-3 and J is TRBJ2-3; 7 bases fit TRBD2. The junction had 6 bases not matched to a gene; V was cut back by 1 base and J by 2 bases. The CDR3 has 16 residues. Looked up from germline, CDR1 is SGHTA and CDR2 is FQGTGA. The DNA for the CDR3 is TGTGCCAGCAGCTTAAGCGGGAGAGGGACCACAGATACGCAGTATTTT. It codes for CASSLSGRGTTDTQYF. Filled out from reference TRBV7-3 and TRBJ2-3, the complete variable domain reads GAGVSQTPSNKVTEKGKYVELRCDPISGHTALYWYRQSLGQGPEFLIYFQGTGAADDSGLPNDRFFAVRPEGSVSTLKIQRTERGDSAVYLCASSLSGRGTTDTQYFGPGTRLTVL.

This rearrangement joins TRBV21-1 to TRBJ2-5; TRBD1, the table's D call, was not compared with the DNA. TRBV21-1 is assigned pseudogene status. This CDR3 spans 16 amino acids. The CDR3 DNA reads as TGTGCCAGCTTCGTGCCCGGACGAGGTCACCAAGAGACCCAGTACTTC. Amino acids: CASFVPGRGHQETQYF.

This clonotype has ten or more counts. J is TRBJ2-1 and V is TRBV5-1; 16 bases agree with TRBD2. This CDR3 is 15 amino acids long. Trimming cost V 9 bases and J 10 bases; bases outside gene matches: 10. Germline assignment: CDR1 SGHRS and CDR2 YFSETQ. The CDR3 DNA is TGCGCCACCAAAACCGGGACTAGCGGGAGGGTCGAGCAGTTCTTC. Translating it yields CATKTGTSGRVEQFF.

The chain is built from TRBV3-1 and TRBJ2-3; D unclear. There are 15 residues in the CDR3. The germline V gene has CDR1 LGHDT and CDR2 YNNKEL (reference sequence). Trimming shortened V by 1 base and J by 5 bases, and 13 bases separated the two germline ends. The CDR3 spells CASSQARVMGDTQYF. The DNA of the CDR3 is TGTGCCAGCAGCCAAGCACGGGTGATGGGAGATACGCAGTATTTT.

This clonotype was found a few times. The chain employs TRBV30 and TRBJ2-5; the D gene is possibly TRBD1 (6 bases). The germline CDR1 and CDR2 sequences are GTSNPN and SVGIG (reference sequence). The germline V and J ends were trimmed by 3 bases and 1 base, with 12 bases remaining between them. CDR3 size: 14 residues. CDR3 in DNA: TGTGCCTGGAGCCAACAGGGCCCCCAAGAGACCCAGTACTTC. This codes for CAWSQQGPQETQYF. The entire variable domain, with the rest obtained from reference TRBV30 and TRBJ2-5, is as follows: SQTIHQWPATLVQPVGSPLSLECTVEGTSNPNLYWYRQAAGRGLQLLFYSVGIGQISSEVPQNLSASRPQDRQFILSSKKLLLSDSGFYLCAWSQQGPQETQYFGPGTRLLVL.

The V and J genes are TRBV5-1 and TRBJ2-7; 7 nucleotides agree with TRBD2. V lost 3 bases to trimming and J lost 2 bases; unmatched junction nucleotides: 5. In germline, CDR1 is SGHRS, CDR2 YFSETQ. The CDR3 runs 14 residues. In DNA, the CDR3 is TGCGCCAGCAGCTGGGGACTAAACGCCTACGAGCAGTACTTC. This sequence encodes CASSWGLNAYEQYF.

This clonotype has a handful of counts. The chain's CDR3 is CASSEAGGRGTQYF. The DNA of the CDR3 is TGTGCCAGCAGTGAAGCGGGCGGGAGAGGGACTCAGTACTTC. This chain links TRBV25-1 with TRBJ2-4, with 7 bases aligning to TRBD2. Germline CDR1 is MGHDK and CDR2 is SYGVNS. The CDR3 is made up of 14 amino acids. J was trimmed by 12 bases and V by 2 bases; bases with no gene match: 10.

This chain joins TRBV5-1 and TRBJ2-1; TRBD2 agrees at 8 bases. J gave up 4 bases and V 0 bases, and 6 bases lay outside the gene matches. The CDR3 is 16 residues long. The germline V gene has CDR1 SGHRS and CDR2 YFSETQ. CDR3: CASSLVRGRHYNEQFF. For the CDR3, the DNA is TGCGCCAGCAGCTTGGTTCGCGGGAGGCATTACAATGAGCAGTTCTTC.

This clonotype turned up a few times. CDR3 protein: CATSRDLTGGAETQYF. CDR3 DNA: TGTGCCACCAGCAGAGACCTTACAGGGGGCGCGGAGACCCAGTACTTC. The V and J genes are TRBV15 and TRBJ2-5, with 9 bases identical to TRBD1. Trimming took 0 bases from V and 5 from J; bases not matched to a gene: 7. Germline-derived CDR1 and CDR2 are LNHNV and YYDKDF (reference sequence). The CDR3 runs to 16 residues.

The chain joins TRBV20-1 to TRBJ1-2; D may be TRBD1 (6 bases). CDR3 size: 13 residues. Germline CDR1 DFQATT, CDR2 SNEGSKA (reference sequence). The V end was cut by 5 bases, the J end by 8 bases, with 18 bases between. DNA of the CDR3: TGCAGTGCTCCCCCCTCAGGGGAGTACGGCTACACCTTC. Translated, it gives CSAPPSGEYGYTF.

The rearrangement joins TRBV11-1 to TRBJ2-2; the match to TRBD2 covers 8 bases. Germline CDR1 SGHAT, CDR2 FQDESV (reference sequence). This CDR3 has 19 amino acids. With 5 bases clipped from V and 0 bases from J, the junction kept 14 bases outside the gene matches. CDR3 region: CASSGREIAGRANTGELFF. CDR3 DNA: TGTGCCAGCAGCGGCAGGGAGATAGCGGGGCGCGCGAACACCGGGGAGCTGTTTTTT.

The genes are TRBV7-9 and TRBJ2-7, with D possibly TRBD1 on 6 matching bases. The germline V gene has CDR1 SEHNR and CDR2 FQNEAQ (reference sequence). The V end was cut by 3 bases, the J end by 0 bases, with 9 bases between. The CDR3 consists of 14 residues. CDR3 nucleotides: TGTGCCAGCAGCTTTAGCAGGGGCTCCTACGAGCAGTACTTC. As protein: CASSFSRGSYEQYF.